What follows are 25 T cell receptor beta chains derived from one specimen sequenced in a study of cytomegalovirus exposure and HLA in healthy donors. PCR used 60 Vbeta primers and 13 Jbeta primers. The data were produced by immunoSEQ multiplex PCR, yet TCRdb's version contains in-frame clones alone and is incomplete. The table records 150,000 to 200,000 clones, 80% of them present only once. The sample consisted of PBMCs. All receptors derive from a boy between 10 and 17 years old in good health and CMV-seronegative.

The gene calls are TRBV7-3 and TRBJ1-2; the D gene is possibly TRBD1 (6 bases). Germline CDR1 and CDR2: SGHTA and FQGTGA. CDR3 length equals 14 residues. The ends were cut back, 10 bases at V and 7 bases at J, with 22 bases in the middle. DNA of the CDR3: TGTGCCACTGACAAAGAGCAGGGGCCGGCTGGCTACACCTTC. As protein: CATDKEQGPAGYTF.

This CDR3 reads CASSQDTTSGKQFF. CDR3 nucleotides: TGTGCCAGCAGCCAAGATACAACTAGCGGGAAGCAGTTCTTC. This chain connects TRBV4-2 to TRBJ2-1; TRBD2 aligns across 10 bases. Germline trimming cut 0 bases from V and 11 bases from J; bases unmatched to any gene: 4. CDR3 length: 14 amino acids. Per the germline V gene, CDR1 is LGHNA and CDR2 is YNFKEQ.

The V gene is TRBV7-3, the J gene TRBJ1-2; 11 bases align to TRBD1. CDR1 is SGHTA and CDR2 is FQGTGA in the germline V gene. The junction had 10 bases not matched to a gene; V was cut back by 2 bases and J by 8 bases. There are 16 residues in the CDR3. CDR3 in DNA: TGTGCCAGCAGCTTAGTCGGACAGGGGGCTGATCGCGGCTACACCTTC. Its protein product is CASSLVGQGADRGYTF.

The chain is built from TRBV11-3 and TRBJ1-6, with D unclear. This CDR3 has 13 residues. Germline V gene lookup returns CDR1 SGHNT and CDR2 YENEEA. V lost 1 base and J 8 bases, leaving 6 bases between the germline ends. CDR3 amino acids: CASSLVRDSPLHF. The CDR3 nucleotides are TGTGCCAGCAGCTTAGTGAGGGATTCACCCCTCCACTTT.

As DNA, the CDR3 is TGTGCCAGTAGTTCAGGACAGGGATATACGAACACTGAAGCTTTCTTT. This gives the protein CASSSGQGYTNTEAFF. The V and J genes are TRBV19 and TRBJ1-1; 8 bases align to TRBD1. The V and J ends lost 5 bases and 1 base, in that order; junction bases with no gene match: 9. The CDR3 consists of 16 residues. CDR1 LNHDA and CDR2 SQIVND come from the germline V gene (reference sequence).

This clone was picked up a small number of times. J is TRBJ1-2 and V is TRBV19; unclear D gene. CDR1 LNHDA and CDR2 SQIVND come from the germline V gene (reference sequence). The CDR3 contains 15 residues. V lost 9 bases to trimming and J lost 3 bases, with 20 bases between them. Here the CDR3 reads CASLETAGGYYGYTF. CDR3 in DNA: TGTGCCAGCCTAGAAACGGCAGGAGGCTACTATGGCTACACCTTC. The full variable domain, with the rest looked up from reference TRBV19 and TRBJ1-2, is DGGITQSPKYLFRKEGQNVTLSCEQNLNHDAMYWYRQDPGQGLRLIYYSQIVNDFQKGDIAEGYSVSREKKESFPLTVTSAQKNPTAFYLCASLETAGGYYGYTFGSGTRLTVV.

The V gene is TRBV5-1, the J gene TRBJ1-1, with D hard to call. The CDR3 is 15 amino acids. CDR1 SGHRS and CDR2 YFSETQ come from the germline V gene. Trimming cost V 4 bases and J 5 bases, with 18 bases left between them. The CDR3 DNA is TGCGCCAGCAGCGTACTACCGGGAGACGGAACTGAAGCTTTCTTT. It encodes CASSVLPGDGTEAFF.

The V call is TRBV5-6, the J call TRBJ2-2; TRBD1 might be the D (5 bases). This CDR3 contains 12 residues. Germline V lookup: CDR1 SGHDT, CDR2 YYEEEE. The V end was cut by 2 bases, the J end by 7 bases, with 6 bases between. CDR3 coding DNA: TGTGCCAGCAGCTTAGGGGTCGGGGAGCTGTTTTTT. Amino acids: CASSLGVGELFF.

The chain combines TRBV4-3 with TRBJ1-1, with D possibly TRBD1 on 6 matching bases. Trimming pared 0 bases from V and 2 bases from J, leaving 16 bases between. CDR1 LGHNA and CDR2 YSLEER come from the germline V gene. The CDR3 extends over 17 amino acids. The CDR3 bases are TGCGCCAGCAGCCAAGACCCGATCGGACAGCAAAACACTGAAGCTTTCTTT. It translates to CASSQDPIGQQNTEAFF.

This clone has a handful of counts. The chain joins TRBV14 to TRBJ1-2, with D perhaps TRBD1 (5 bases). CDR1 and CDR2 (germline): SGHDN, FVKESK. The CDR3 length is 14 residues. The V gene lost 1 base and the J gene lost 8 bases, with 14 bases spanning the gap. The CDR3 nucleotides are TGTGCCAGCAGCCAAGGAGCTGGGGCGCGGGGCTACACCTTC. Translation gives CASSQGAGARGYTF.

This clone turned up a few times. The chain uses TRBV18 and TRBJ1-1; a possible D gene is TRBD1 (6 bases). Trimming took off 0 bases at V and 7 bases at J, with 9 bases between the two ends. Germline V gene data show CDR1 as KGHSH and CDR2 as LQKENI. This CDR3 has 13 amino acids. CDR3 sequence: CASSPPARGEAFF. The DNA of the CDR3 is TGTGCCAGCTCACCACCCGCCAGGGGTGAAGCTTTCTTT.

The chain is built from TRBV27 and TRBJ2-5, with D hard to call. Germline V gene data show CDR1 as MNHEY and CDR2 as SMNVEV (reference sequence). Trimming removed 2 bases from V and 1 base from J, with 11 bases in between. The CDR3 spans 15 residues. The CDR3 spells CASSLTLAPQETQYF. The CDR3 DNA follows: TGTGCCAGCAGTTTAACGTTGGCACCCCAAGAGACCCAGTACTTC.

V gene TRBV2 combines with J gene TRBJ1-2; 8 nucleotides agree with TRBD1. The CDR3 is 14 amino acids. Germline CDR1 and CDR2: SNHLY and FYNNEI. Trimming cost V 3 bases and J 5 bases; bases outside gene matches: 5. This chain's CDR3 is CASSELDRAYGYTF. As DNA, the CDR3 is TGTGCCAGCAGTGAGTTGGACAGGGCGTATGGCTACACCTTC.

The chain's CDR3 is CASSVGSQGLGQPQHF. The CDR3 DNA follows: TGTGCCAGCAGCGTTGGGTCGCAGGGGCTGGGTCAGCCCCAGCATTTT. The chain links TRBV2 to TRBJ1-5; the D gene is possibly TRBD1 (6 bases). The CDR3 covers 16 residues. Trimming stripped 6 bases from V and 6 bases from J, with 21 bases between. The germline gives CDR1 SNHLY, CDR2 FYNNEI.

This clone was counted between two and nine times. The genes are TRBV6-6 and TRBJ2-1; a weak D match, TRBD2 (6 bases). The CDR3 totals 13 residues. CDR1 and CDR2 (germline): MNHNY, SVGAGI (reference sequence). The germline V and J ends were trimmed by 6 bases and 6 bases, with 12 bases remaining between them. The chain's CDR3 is CASRTGLFNEQFF. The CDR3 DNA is TGTGCCAGCAGGACGGGACTGTTCAATGAGCAGTTCTTC.

The CDR3 DNA reads TGTGCCAGCAGTTTATTTGTCGGAGAGACCCAGTACTTC. This codes for CASSLFVGETQYF. The chain combines TRBV27 with TRBJ2-5, with D hard to call. The CDR3 runs 13 residues. Germline-derived CDR1 and CDR2 are MNHEY and SMNVEV (reference sequence). V dropped 1 base and J dropped 4 bases, with 7 bases sitting between them.

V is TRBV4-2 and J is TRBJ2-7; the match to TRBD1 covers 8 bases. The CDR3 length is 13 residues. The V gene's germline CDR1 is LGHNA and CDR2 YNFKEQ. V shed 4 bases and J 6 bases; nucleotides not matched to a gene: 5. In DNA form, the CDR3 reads TGTGCCAGCAGCCCCACAGGGGGTAGCGAGCAGTACTTC. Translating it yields CASSPTGGSEQYF.

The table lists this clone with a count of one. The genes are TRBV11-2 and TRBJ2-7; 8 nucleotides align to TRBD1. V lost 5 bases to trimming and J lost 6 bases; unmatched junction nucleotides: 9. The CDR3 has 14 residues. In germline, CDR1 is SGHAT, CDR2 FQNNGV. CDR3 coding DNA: TGTGCCAGCAGCCGTCGCCCAGGGGGCAGCGAGCAGTACTTC. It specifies CASSRRPGGSEQYF.

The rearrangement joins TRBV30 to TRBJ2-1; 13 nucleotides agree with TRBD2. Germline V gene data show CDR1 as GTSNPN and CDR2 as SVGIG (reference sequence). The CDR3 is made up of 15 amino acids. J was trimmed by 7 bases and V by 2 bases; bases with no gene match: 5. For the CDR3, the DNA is TGTGCCTGGAGTCGCGGACTAGCGGGAGAGAATGAGCAGTTCTTC. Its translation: CAWSRGLAGENEQFF.

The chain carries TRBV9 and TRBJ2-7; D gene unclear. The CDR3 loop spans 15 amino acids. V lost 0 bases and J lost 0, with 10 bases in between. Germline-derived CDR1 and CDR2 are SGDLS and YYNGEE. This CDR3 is CASSVGAGSSYEQYF. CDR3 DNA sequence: TGTGCCAGCAGCGTAGGGGCCGGCAGCTCCTACGAGCAGTACTTC.

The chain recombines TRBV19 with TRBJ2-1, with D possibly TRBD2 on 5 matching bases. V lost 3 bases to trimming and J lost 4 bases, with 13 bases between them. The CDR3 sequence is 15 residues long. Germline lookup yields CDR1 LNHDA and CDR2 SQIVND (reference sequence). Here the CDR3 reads CASSMVLGGYNEQFF. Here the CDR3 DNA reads TGTGCCAGTAGTATGGTATTAGGCGGGTACAATGAGCAGTTCTTC.

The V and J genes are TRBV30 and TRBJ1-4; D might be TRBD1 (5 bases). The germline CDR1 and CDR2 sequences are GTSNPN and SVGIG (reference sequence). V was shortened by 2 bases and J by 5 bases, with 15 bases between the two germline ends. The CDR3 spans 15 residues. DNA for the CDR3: TGTGCCTGGAGTTTATCCAGACAGATAAATGAAAAACTGTTTTTT. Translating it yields CAWSLSRQINEKLFF.

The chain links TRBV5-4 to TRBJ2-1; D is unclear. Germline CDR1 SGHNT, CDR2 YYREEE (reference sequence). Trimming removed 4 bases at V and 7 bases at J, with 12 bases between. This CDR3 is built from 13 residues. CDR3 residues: CASSLSQANEQFF. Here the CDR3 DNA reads TGTGCCAGCAGCCTTAGTCAAGCAAATGAGCAGTTCTTC.

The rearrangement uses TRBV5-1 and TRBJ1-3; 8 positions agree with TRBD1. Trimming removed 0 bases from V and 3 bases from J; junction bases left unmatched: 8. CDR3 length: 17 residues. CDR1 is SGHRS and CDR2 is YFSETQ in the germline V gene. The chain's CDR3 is CASSLDAGGSSGNTIYF. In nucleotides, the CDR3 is TGCGCCAGCAGCTTGGATGCAGGGGGCTCGAGTGGAAACACCATATATTTT.

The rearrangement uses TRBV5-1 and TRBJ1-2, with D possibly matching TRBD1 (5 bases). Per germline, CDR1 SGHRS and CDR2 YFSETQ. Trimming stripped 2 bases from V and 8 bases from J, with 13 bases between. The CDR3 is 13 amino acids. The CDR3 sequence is CASSLLSGQGYTF. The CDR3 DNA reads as TGCGCCAGCAGCTTACTTTCAGGACAAGGCTACACCTTC.